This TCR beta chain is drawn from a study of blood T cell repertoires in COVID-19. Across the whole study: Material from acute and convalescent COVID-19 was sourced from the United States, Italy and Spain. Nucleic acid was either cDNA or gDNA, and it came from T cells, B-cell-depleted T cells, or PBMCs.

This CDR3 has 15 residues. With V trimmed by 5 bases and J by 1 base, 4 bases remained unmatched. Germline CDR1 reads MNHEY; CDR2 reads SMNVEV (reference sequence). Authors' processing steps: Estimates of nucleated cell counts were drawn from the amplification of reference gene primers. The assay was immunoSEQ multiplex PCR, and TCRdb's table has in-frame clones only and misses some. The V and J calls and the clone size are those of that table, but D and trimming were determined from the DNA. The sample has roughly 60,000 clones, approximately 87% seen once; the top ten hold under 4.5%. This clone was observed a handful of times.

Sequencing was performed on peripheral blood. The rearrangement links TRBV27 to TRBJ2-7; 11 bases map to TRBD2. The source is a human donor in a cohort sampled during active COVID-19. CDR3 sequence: CASSLGTSGSYEQYF. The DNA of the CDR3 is TGTGCCAGCAGTCTAGGGACTAGCGGATCCTACGAGCAGTACTTC.